The rows below give T cell receptor beta chains drawn from one sample of a study. TCRdb reprocessed the 5' RACE reads with MiXCR, giving one entry per CDR3 protein. Among roughly 5,300 distinct CDR3 sequences listed, roughly a third were seen once. Material for sequencing was memory CD4+ T cells sorted from blood. All receptors come from a female donor with breast cancer. The CDR3 runs from the conserved cysteine through the conserved F or W. Each record gives: clone size, J gene, V gene, D gene, CDR3 protein, CDR3 DNA. D genes are given only for firm matches. Clone size, where shown, is once, few, many, or a class for clones that have expanded.

few TRBJ1-1 TRBV2 TRBD1 CASLWDRGNTEAFF TGTGCCAGTTTGTGGGACAGGGGAAACACTGAAGCTTTCTTT
NA TRBJ2-5 TRBV18 NA CASSPQQGRETQYF TGTGCCAGCTCACCTCAACAGGGACGAGAGACCCAGTACTTC
NA TRBJ2-5 TRBV18 NA CASSPPEGKTQYF TGTGCCAGCTCACCACCGGAGGGAAAGACCCAGTACTTC
many TRBJ2-4 TRBV20-1 NA CSAPGGSIAKNIQYF TGCAGTGCTCCGGGGGGCTCTATAGCCAAAAACATTCAGTACTTC
many TRBJ2-5 TRBV5-1 TRBD1 CASSVRDRGYQETQYF TGCGCCAGCAGCGTCCGGGACAGGGGGTACCAAGAGACCCAGTACTTC
few TRBJ2-1 TRBV7-3 TRBD2 CASAREGYNEQFF TGTGCCAGCGCCCGGGAGGGCTACAATGAGCAGTTCTTC
medium-sized TRBJ2-7 TRBV7-9 TRBD1 CASSIGTGAMYEQYF TGTGCCAGCAGCATTGGGACAGGAGCCATGTACGAGCAGTACTTC
large TRBJ1-5 TRBV6-2/TRBV6-3 NA CASSYMGAGQPQHF TGTGCCAGCAGTTACATGGGGGCGGGACAGCCCCAGCATTTT
NA TRBJ2-1 TRBV7-3 NA CASSLDGGGINEQFF TGTGCCAGCAGCTTAGATGGAGGAGGGATAAATGAGCAGTTCTTC
NA TRBJ2-3 TRBV5-1 NA CANSPGGTDTQYF TGCGCCAACAGCCCCGGGGGCACAGATACGCAGTATTTT
large TRBJ1-1 TRBV7-2 NA CASSLLSGRMNTEAFF TGTGCCAGCAGCTTATTATCAGGGAGGATGAACACTGAAGCTTTCTTT
NA TRBJ2-2 TRBV5-1 NA CASSSTTVGGGELFF TGCGCCAGCAGCTCAACGACAGTTGGCGGCGGGGAGCTGTTTTTT
many TRBJ2-3 TRBV7-2 TRBD2 CASSLGGRGGAADTQYF TGTGCCAGCAGCTTAGGAGGTCGCGGGGGGGCAGCAGATACGCAGTATTTT
few TRBJ2-5 TRBV29-1 NA CRGGRRQETQYF TGCAGAGGAGGCAGGAGACAAGAGACCCAGTACTTC
medium-sized TRBJ1-6 TRBV20-1 TRBD1 CSARKPGQLNSPLHF TGCAGTGCTAGAAAACCGGGACAGCTTAATTCACCCCTCCACTTT
many TRBJ1-2 TRBV7-8 NA CASSLARSHYGYTF TGTGCCAGCAGCTTAGCACGCAGCCACTATGGCTACACCTTC
medium-sized TRBJ2-5 TRBV25-1 NA CASSETWGLETQYF TGTGCCAGCAGTGAAACATGGGGGCTGGAGACCCAGTACTTC
NA TRBJ1-5 TRBV7-9 NA CASSSLGGGWSNQPQHF TGTGCCAGCAGCTCCTTAGGGGGGGGCTGGAGCAATCAGCCCCAGCATTTT
medium-sized TRBJ2-3 TRBV28 TRBD2 CASPARGTSGNPDTQYF TGTGCCAGCCCCGCCAGGGGGACTAGCGGGAATCCAGATACGCAGTATTTT
many TRBJ2-7 TRBV12-3/TRBV12-4 NA CASSPTWGEQYF TGTGCCAGCAGTCCCACTTGGGGGGAGCAGTACTTC
few TRBJ2-1 TRBV5-1 NA CASSLVLDDEQFF TGCGCCAGCAGCTTGGTGTTAGACGATGAGCAGTTCTTC
few TRBJ1-1 TRBV15 NA CATSRVTDADTEAFF TGTGCCACCAGCAGAGTTACAGACGCAGACACTGAAGCTTTCTTT
many TRBJ1-2 TRBV28 TRBD1 CASSLLGQGREANYGYTF TGTGCCAGCAGTTTATTGGGACAGGGCCGTGAAGCTAACTATGGCTACACCTTC
NA TRBJ2-7 TRBV12-3/TRBV12-4 TRBD1 CASSLGTGIYEQYF TGTGCCAGCAGTTTGGGGACAGGGATCTACGAGCAGTACTTC
many TRBJ2-3 TRBV5-6 NA CASSNVAPTDTQYF TGTGCCAGCAGCAACGTTGCCCCCACAGATACGCAGTATTTT
medium-sized TRBJ2-7 TRBV6-5 TRBD2 CASSPSGSGGYEQYF TGTGCCAGCAGTCCTAGCGGGAGTGGGGGGTACGAGCAGTACTTC
NA TRBJ2-3 TRBV25-1 TRBD2 CASSDTSGPTDTQYF TGTGCCAGCAGTGATACTAGCGGGCCGACGGATACGCAGTATTTT
NA TRBJ2-7 TRBV7-9 NA CASSLGRSYEQYF TGTGCCAGCAGCTTAGGCAGATCCTACGAGCAGTACTTC
NA TRBJ2-3 TRBV5-1 NA CASSFVRGPSDTQYF TGCGCCAGCAGCTTTGTGCGGGGCCCCTCAGATACGCAATATTTT
NA TRBJ1-2 TRBV5-1 TRBD1 CASSPWTGESYGYTF TGCGCCAGCAGCCCATGGACAGGGGAGAGTTATGGCTACACCTTC
few TRBJ2-7 TRBV18 NA CASSSSSYEQYF TGTGCCAGCTCTTCCAGCTCCTACGAGCAGTACTTC
NA TRBJ1-2 TRBV6-5 NA CASSLAGRGDGYTF TGTGCCAGCAGTTTGGCCGGGAGAGGCGATGGCTACACCTTC
NA TRBJ2-3 TRBV29-1 NA CSVAMGNTQYF TGCAGCGTTGCGATGGGGAATACGCAGTATTTT
medium-sized TRBJ2-7 TRBV10-3 TRBD2 CAISESPLISGSGEQYF TGTGCCATCAGTGAGTCCCCTCTGATTAGCGGGAGTGGTGAGCAGTACTTC
few TRBJ1-5 TRBV6-1 TRBD1 CASSTTGTQPQHF TGTGCCAGCAGTACGACAGGGACCCAGCCCCAGCATTTT
NA TRBJ2-5 TRBV6-6 NA CASSLGWRAETQYF TGTGCCAGCAGTTTGGGTTGGAGGGCGGAGACCCAGTACTTC
NA TRBJ2-1 TRBV6-2/TRBV6-3 TRBD1 CASSYSTGGGNEQFF TGTGCCAGCAGTTACTCGACAGGGGGTGGAAATGAGCAGTTCTTC
NA TRBJ2-4 TRBV11-2 NA CASSLGALGIQYF TGTGCCAGCAGCCTGGGCGCTTTGGGCATTCAGTACTTC
few TRBJ2-5 TRBV6-5 TRBD1 CASSTRGQGGFGTQYF TGTGCCAGCAGTACTCGGGGACAGGGGGGCTTTGGGACCCAGTACTTC
medium-sized TRBJ2-5 TRBV5-1 NA CASSLGYQETQYF TGCGCCAGCAGCTTGGGGTATCAAGAGACCCAGTACTTC
medium-sized TRBJ2-5 TRBV20-1 NA CSVGEGGAETQYF TGCAGTGTAGGGGAGGGGGGGGCAGAGACCCAGTACTTC
few TRBJ2-1 TRBV12-3/TRBV12-4 NA CASSLTSQKQFF TGTGCCAGCAGTTTAACTAGCCAAAAGCAGTTCTTC
NA TRBJ2-7 TRBV12-3/TRBV12-4 NA CASSRPSHEQYF TGTGCCAGCAGTAGACCTAGTCACGAGCAGTACTTC
medium-sized TRBJ1-1 TRBV18 NA CASSPTSQGNTEAFF TGTGCCAGCTCACCGACATCCCAGGGGAACACTGAAGCTTTCTTT